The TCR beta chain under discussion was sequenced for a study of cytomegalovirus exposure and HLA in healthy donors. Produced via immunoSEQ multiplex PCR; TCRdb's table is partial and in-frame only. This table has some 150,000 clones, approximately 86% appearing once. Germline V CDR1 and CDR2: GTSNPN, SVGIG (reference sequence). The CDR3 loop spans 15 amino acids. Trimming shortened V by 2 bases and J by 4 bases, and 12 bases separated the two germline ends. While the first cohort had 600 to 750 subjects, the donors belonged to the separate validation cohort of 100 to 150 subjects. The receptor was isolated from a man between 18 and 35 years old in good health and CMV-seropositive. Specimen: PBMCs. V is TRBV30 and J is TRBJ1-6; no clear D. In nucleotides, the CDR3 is TGTGCCTGGAGTCTAAGCTCTAATTATAATTCACCCCTCCACTTT. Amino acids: CAWSLSSNYNSPLHF.